What follows is one TCR beta chain and its context. As originally analysed: Scientists estimated how many nucleated cells there were by amplifying reference gene primers. Data came from immunoSEQ multiplex PCR; TCRdb stores just in-frame clones and leaves some out. V and J calls and clone size are those listed in that table; D and trimming were worked out from the DNA. Among over 90,000 clones listed, approximately 88% were seen once. V lost 2 bases and J 7 bases, leaving 6 bases between the germline ends. The germline V gene encodes CDR1 KGHSH and CDR2 LQKENI. The CDR3 sequence is 12 residues long. The sample originates from a study of blood T cell repertoires in COVID-19. Whole-study context: The study drew acute and convalescent COVID-19 samples from the United States, Italy and Spain.

The receptor was isolated from a woman between 55 and 75 years old with acute or convalescent COVID-19. Material: peripheral blood. The chain joins TRBV18 to TRBJ1-5; D call uncertain. The CDR3 spells CASSPGIQPQHF. The CDR3 bases are TGTGCCAGCTCACCAGGCATCCAGCCCCAGCATTTT.